One and the same sample provided the 27 T cell receptor beta chains below, sequenced in a study of blood T cell repertoires in COVID-19. TCRdb's table, derived via immunoSEQ multiplex PCR, lists solely in-frame clones and lacks some. Of approximately 250,000 clones detected, around 85% appear once; the ten largest clones hold 9.1%. Sequencing was carried out using PBMCs or T cells enriched from blood (not recorded which). These receptors came from a woman aged 50 to 65 with acute COVID-19.

The chain joins TRBV27 to TRBJ1-1, with D unclear. CDR3 length: 17 residues. V was clipped by 6 bases and J by 1 base, with 21 bases between them. Germline V lookup: CDR1 MNHEY, CDR2 SMNVEV (reference sequence). The CDR3 bases are TGTGCCAGCAGCCCACTAGTTGGGCCCACGAAGAACACTGAAGCTTTCTTT. Amino acids: CASSPLVGPTKNTEAFF.

This chain links TRBV19 with TRBJ1-2; TRBD1 matches at 10 bases. The germline V gene has CDR1 LNHDA and CDR2 SQIVND (reference sequence). Trimming took 8 bases from V and 2 from J; bases not matched to a gene: 5. The CDR3 is made up of 14 amino acids. In DNA, the CDR3 is TGTGCCAGTGCCGGGACAGGGGACAACTATGGCTACACCTTC. Protein: CASAGTGDNYGYTF. The variable domain in full, with the rest retrieved from reference TRBV19 and TRBJ1-2, is DGGITQSPKYLFRKEGQNVTLSCEQNLNHDAMYWYRQDPGQGLRLIYYSQIVNDFQKGDIAEGYSVSREKKESFPLTVTSAQKNPTAFYLCASAGTGDNYGYTFGSGTRLTVV.

V is TRBV6-5 and J is TRBJ1-2; D remains unclear. Germline lookup yields CDR1 MNHEY and CDR2 SVGAGI. Trimming cost V 1 base and J 5 bases, with 5 bases left between them. The CDR3 is 12 residues long. The CDR3 bases are TGTGCCAGCAGTTACTACGGGTATGGCTACACCTTC. It specifies CASSYYGYGYTF.

This chain uses TRBV10-3 with TRBJ1-1, with 8 nucleotides matching TRBD1. The CDR3 totals 14 residues. CDR1 and CDR2 (germline): ENHRY, SYGVKD. Trimming removed 7 bases from V and 4 bases from J; junction bases left unmatched: 8. The CDR3 DNA reads as TGTGCCATCACCCCGGACAGGGCGGTCACTGAAGCTTTCTTT. It translates to CAITPDRAVTEAFF.

The V call is TRBV24-1, the J call TRBJ2-1, with 14 bases aligning to TRBD2. This CDR3 spans 20 amino acids. V shed 6 bases, J shed 2 bases, and the junction held 14 bases outside the gene matches. Germline V lookup: CDR1 KGHDR, CDR2 SFDVKD. CDR3 amino acids: CATSNSHGLAGGLTYNEQFF. CDR3 nucleotides: TGTGCCACCAGTAATTCCCACGGACTAGCGGGGGGCCTAACCTACAATGAGCAGTTCTTC.

The chain is built from TRBV20-1 and TRBJ2-2; 9 bases are a match to TRBD2. The V segment lost 3 bases and the J segment 9 bases; nucleotides outside the gene matches: 8. Germline V gives CDR1 DFQATT, CDR2 SNEGSKA (reference sequence). The CDR3 is 14 residues long. In nucleotides, the CDR3 is TGCAGTGCTAGTAGCGCGGGGGGGCCTAGGGAGCTGTTTTTT. Its protein is CSASSAGGPRELFF.

This chain links TRBV19 with TRBJ1-3, with no clear D. The CDR3 covers 14 residues. CDR1 and CDR2 from the germline V gene are LNHDA and SQIVND (reference sequence). V lost 9 bases and J lost 0, with 12 bases in between. This CDR3 is CARVGGASGNTIYF. In DNA, the CDR3 is TGTGCCAGAGTGGGAGGCGCCTCTGGAAACACCATATATTTT.

This sequence joins TRBV5-6 and TRBJ1-6; 9 nucleotides agree with TRBD1. This CDR3 is built from 15 residues. Trimming at V came to 3 bases and at J to 9 bases, leaving 7 bases not matched to a gene. The germline CDR1 and CDR2 sequences are SGHDT and YYEEEE. Written as DNA, the CDR3 is TGTGCCAGCAGCTCCCGAGGGACAGGGATTTCACCCCTCCACTTT. Amino acid sequence: CASSSRGTGISPLHF.

The chain joins TRBV7-2 to TRBJ1-2; 7 nucleotides match TRBD1. CDR1 is SGHTA, CDR2 FQGNSA, per germline. CDR3 length: 17 residues. The ends lost 1 base at V and 5 bases at J; junction bases unmatched: 13. The CDR3: CASSLVSSVRGEYGYTF. The CDR3 nucleotides are TGTGCCAGCAGCTTAGTTAGTAGTGTCAGGGGGGAATATGGCTACACCTTC.

The rearrangement joins TRBV5-1 to TRBJ2-5, with 9 bases aligning to TRBD1. V was pared by 4 bases and J by 5 bases, with 6 bases of the junction left unmatched. Germline assignment: CDR1 SGHRS and CDR2 YFSETQ. This CDR3 is 14 amino acids long. In nucleotides, the CDR3 is TGCGCCAGCAGCGATTTGACAGGGGGGGAGACCCAGTACTTC. It encodes CASSDLTGGETQYF.

The rearrangement uses TRBV2 and TRBJ2-7, with TRBD1 matching 7 bases. This CDR3 is built from 13 residues. Germline loops: CDR1 SNHLY, CDR2 FYNNEI. The V segment lost 7 bases and the J segment 7 bases; nucleotides outside the gene matches: 10. CDR3 in amino acids: CASTPRDRGEQYF. CDR3 nucleotides: TGTGCCAGCACCCCCCGGGACAGAGGGGAGCAGTACTTC.

The chain is built from TRBV30 and TRBJ2-3; possible D gene TRBD1, 7 bases. The CDR3 covers 16 residues. Germline CDR1 reads GTSNPN; CDR2 reads SVGIG (reference sequence). V shed 0 bases and J shed 4 bases, with 17 bases lying between them. The CDR3 is CAWSVSSGGIADTQYF. DNA for the CDR3: TGTGCCTGGAGTGTATCTTCAGGGGGGATCGCAGATACGCAGTATTTT.

The rearrangement links TRBV5-1 to TRBJ2-6; the match to TRBD1 covers 8 bases. Germline loops: CDR1 SGHRS, CDR2 YFSETQ. The CDR3 runs to 15 residues. Trimming removed 4 bases from V and 3 bases from J; junction bases left unmatched: 3. This chain's CDR3 is CASSLGTGGANVLTF. The CDR3 DNA follows: TGCGCCAGCAGCCTGGGGACAGGTGGGGCCAACGTCCTGACTTTC.

This chain joins TRBV9 and TRBJ2-1; D uncertain. The CDR3 is 16 residues long. CDR1 is SGDLS and CDR2 is YYNGEE in the germline V gene. The V and J ends lost 4 bases and 0 bases respectively, with 14 bases between them. The CDR3 here is CASSPTGYSSYNEQFF. The DNA of the CDR3 is TGTGCCAGCAGCCCTACTGGGTACAGCTCCTACAATGAGCAGTTCTTC.

This clone was recorded a few times. The chain joins TRBV6-6 to TRBJ1-1; 10 bases map to TRBD1. The CDR3 is 16 amino acids. Trimming removed 5 bases from V and 6 bases from J; junction bases left unmatched: 12. Germline V gene data show CDR1 as MNHNY and CDR2 as SVGAGI (reference sequence). CDR3 protein: CASSKQPGQGIAEAFF. The DNA of the CDR3 is TGTGCCAGCAGTAAACAACCGGGACAGGGGATCGCTGAAGCTTTCTTT.

The genes are TRBV19 and TRBJ1-1; a weak D match, TRBD1 (6 bases). Germline V gene sequence: CDR1 LNHDA, CDR2 SQIVND (reference sequence). The CDR3 runs 13 residues. Trimming left V 9 bases short and J 2 bases short, with 13 bases between. The CDR3 loop reads CASSTGINTEAFF. Written as DNA, the CDR3 is TGTGCCAGCTCGACAGGTATAAACACTGAAGCTTTCTTT.

V is TRBV7-2 and J is TRBJ1-1, with D perhaps matching TRBD1 (6 bases). CDR1 and CDR2 (germline): SGHTA, FQGNSA. This CDR3 contains 15 residues. Trimming took 5 bases from V and 2 from J, leaving 15 bases between them. CDR3 in DNA: TGTGCCAGCAGCCTAACCGGGACACAAAACACTGAAGCTTTCTTT. It codes for CASSLTGTQNTEAFF. Complete variable domain (other parts from reference TRBV7-2 and TRBJ1-1): GAGVSQSPSNKVTEKGKDVELRCDPISGHTALYWYRQSLGQGLEFLIYFQGNSAPDKSGLPSDRFSAERTGGSVSTLTIQRTQQEDSAVYLCASSLTGTQNTEAFFGQGTRLTVV.

The V gene is TRBV5-1, the J gene TRBJ2-7; a weak D match, TRBD1 (6 bases). This CDR3 is built from 15 residues. Germline assignment: CDR1 SGHRS and CDR2 YFSETQ. The V and J ends lost 1 base and 0 bases respectively, with 11 bases between them. CDR3 in amino acids: CASSLLGGSSYEQYF. In DNA, the CDR3 is TGCGCCAGCAGCTTGCTAGGGGGAAGCTCCTACGAGCAGTACTTC. The whole variable domain, remainder taken from reference TRBV5-1 and TRBJ2-7, is KAGVTQTPRYLIKTRGQQVTLSCSPISGHRSVSWYQQTPGQGLQFLFEYFSETQRNKGNFPGRFSGRQFSNSRSEMNVSTLELGDSALYLCASSLLGGSSYEQYFGPGTRLTVT.

This chain connects TRBV5-1 to TRBJ1-1, with unresolved D. Germline-derived CDR1 and CDR2 are SGHRS and YFSETQ. CDR3 size: 13 residues. The germline V and J ends were trimmed by 2 bases and 6 bases, with 11 bases remaining between them. Written as DNA, the CDR3 is TGCGCCAGCAGCTTCAGGACTAGCTCTGAAGCTTTCTTT. This sequence encodes CASSFRTSSEAFF.

This clone occurred a few times. DNA of the CDR3: TGTGCCTGGAGGTCTGTCGGGTCGAATAGCAATCAGCCCCAGCATTTT. Protein product: CAWRSVGSNSNQPQHF. The genes are TRBV30 and TRBJ1-5; unclear D gene. V lost 3 bases and J 0 bases, leaving 15 bases between the germline ends. This CDR3 has 16 residues. Germline V CDR1 and CDR2: GTSNPN, SVGIG (reference sequence).

This sequence joins TRBV30 and TRBJ1-6; 7 nucleotides agree with TRBD1. CDR1 is GTSNPN and CDR2 is SVGIG in the germline V gene (reference sequence). After removal of 3 bases from V and 7 bases from J, the junction contained 6 bases not matched to a gene. The CDR3 is made up of 14 amino acids. CDR3: CAWRERDRNSPLHF. The CDR3 coding sequence is TGTGCCTGGAGGGAACGGGACAGAAATTCACCCCTCCACTTT.

CDR3 loop: CASNSPTRGNYGYTF. The CDR3 nucleotides read TGTGCCAGTAACAGCCCCACTAGGGGGAACTATGGCTACACCTTC. This chain links TRBV19 with TRBJ1-2; a weak D match, TRBD1 (6 bases). The V and J ends lost 7 bases and 2 bases respectively, with 17 bases between them. CDR3 length: 15 amino acids. Germline-derived CDR1 and CDR2 are LNHDA and SQIVND (reference sequence).

This clone was counted between two and nine times. The chain is built from TRBV4-1 and TRBJ1-4; 7 bases agree with TRBD1. J was trimmed by 0 bases and V by 4 bases; bases with no gene match: 5. The CDR3 spans 16 residues. CDR1 is MGHRA, CDR2 YSYEKL, per germline. CDR3 DNA: TGCGCCAGCAGCCCTCAGGGGGAGACAACTAATGAAAAACTGTTTTTT. Translated: CASSPQGETTNEKLFF.

This chain connects TRBV7-9 to TRBJ1-4, with TRBD1 identical over 7 bases. Per germline, CDR1 SEHNR and CDR2 FQNEAQ (reference sequence). J gave up 0 bases and V 5 bases, and 9 bases lay outside the gene matches. The CDR3 is 17 residues long. The CDR3 sequence: CASSPTSTGATNEKLFF. For the CDR3, the DNA is TGTGCCAGCAGCCCGACGTCTACAGGGGCAACTAATGAAAAACTGTTTTTT. Complete variable domain (other parts from reference TRBV7-9 and TRBJ1-4): DTGVSQNPRHKITKRGQNVTFRCDPISEHNRLYWYRQTLGQGPEFLTYFQNEAQLEKSRLLSDRFSAERPKGSFSTLEIQRTEQGDSAMYLCASSPTSTGATNEKLFFGSGTQLSVL.

J is TRBJ1-6 and V is TRBV12-5; tentative D call: TRBD1 (6 bases). Germline V gene sequence: CDR1 LGHNT, CDR2 FRNRAP. The CDR3 runs 15 residues. Between the trimmed V and J ends, which lost 1 base and 6 bases, there was a span of 10 bases. The CDR3 protein is CASGLDRVSNSPLHF. The CDR3 DNA follows: TGTGCTAGTGGTTTGGACAGGGTCTCTAATTCACCCCTCCACTTT.

J is TRBJ1-1 and V is TRBV27, with D possibly matching TRBD1 (6 bases). This CDR3 has 14 amino acids. Germline CDR1 MNHEY, CDR2 SMNVEV (reference sequence). Trimming pared 6 bases from V and 3 bases from J, leaving 14 bases between. CDR3 loop: CASRPQGGHTEAFF. Written as DNA, the CDR3 is TGTGCCAGCAGGCCACAGGGAGGGCACACTGAAGCTTTCTTT.

The V gene is TRBV20-1, the J gene TRBJ2-3, with D possibly TRBD2 on 5 matching bases. The germline V and J ends were trimmed by 3 bases and 0 bases, with 19 bases remaining between them. Germline V gives CDR1 DFQATT, CDR2 SNEGSKA (reference sequence). The CDR3 loop spans 17 amino acids. The CDR3 DNA is TGCAGTGCTAGTGATTGGCTTGGTGGGAGAAGCACAGATACGCAGTATTTT. It specifies CSASDWLGGRSTDTQYF.